Here is one TCR beta chain with its context. Antigen unknown. This sample is part of a study of follicular helper T cells after annual influenza vaccination. Time point specified: 2014-2015 season, 7 days after vaccination. ICOS+CD38+ and ICOS-CD38- fractions were sorted from non-naive CD4+CXCR5+PD-1+ cells. With V trimmed by 1 base and J by 5 bases, 3 bases remained unmatched. Germline V lookup: CDR1 MGHRA, CDR2 YSYEKL. The CDR3 contains 15 residues. Broader study findings: Successive annual vaccinations recalled a recurrent oligoclonal ICOS+CD38+ cTfh response with influenza-specific clonotypes. Only roughly 9.5-21% of analyzed cells yielded productive TCRB sequences. Day 7 ICOS+CD38+ clones later appeared mostly in ICOS-CD38- cTfh.

Only in-frame clones appear in the TCRdb table, and some are missing; sequencing was by immunoSEQ multiplex PCR. The sample carries around 890 clones, 86% recorded once. This chain uses TRBV4-1 with TRBJ2-5; 11 positions agree with TRBD1. This receptor was identified in an adult who received the influenza vaccine. Sequenced material: CXCR5+ CD38+ circulating T follicular helper cells from blood, taken 7 days after influenza vaccination. Subset described: circulating Tfh, non-naive CD4+CXCR5+PD-1+ (ICOS+CD38+ or ICOS-CD38-). This chain's CDR3 is CASSQGTGGVETQYF. As DNA, the CDR3 is TGCGCCAGCAGCCAAGGGACAGGGGGCGTGGAGACCCAGTACTTC.